Below are 19 T cell receptor beta chains sequenced from a single sample in a study of T cell changes during pregnancy in multiple sclerosis. Measured with immunoSEQ multiplex PCR; TCRdb has only the in-frame clones, and not every one. The sample includes just under 65,000 clones, roughly 91% of them seen just once. Here the sequenced sample was peripheral blood, taken in the third trimester of pregnancy. These receptors were obtained from a female donor in good health, enrolled as a control in a pregnancy study.

This clone was seen just once. The chain uses TRBV27 and TRBJ1-2, with a tentative D call TRBD1 (5 bases). V lost 0 bases, J lost 4 bases, and 12 bases lay in between. The CDR3 length is 15 residues. Germline CDR1 reads MNHEY; CDR2 reads SMNVEV (reference sequence). The CDR3 DNA sequence: TGTGCCAGCAGTTTATCGCAGGGCGGGGTCTATGGCTACACCTTC. This gives the protein CASSLSQGGVYGYTF.

This chain uses TRBV28 with TRBJ1-5; unclear D gene. Trimming left V 1 base short and J 2 bases short, with 12 bases between. Germline values: CDR1 MDHEN, CDR2 SYDVKM. The CDR3 has 16 amino acids. CDR3 sequence reads: CASSLSPVLGNQPQHF. CDR3 DNA sequence: TGTGCCAGCAGTTTATCGCCGGTGTTGGGCAATCAGCCCCAGCATTTT.

The chain is built from TRBV15 and TRBJ2-1; TRBD2 is a possible D gene (6 bases). Trimming removed 1 base from V and 8 bases from J, with 15 bases in between. Germline V gene sequence: CDR1 LNHNV, CDR2 YYDKDF (reference sequence). This CDR3 region has 15 residues. The CDR3 nucleotides are TGTGCCACCAGCAGAGCACCGGGAGAGAACGATGAGCAGTTCTTC. Its protein is CATSRAPGENDEQFF.

This clone was observed a few times. The V gene is TRBV7-8, the J gene TRBJ1-2; D might be TRBD1 (5 bases). This CDR3 is 14 amino acids long. The V gene lost 1 base and the J gene lost 8 bases, with 14 bases spanning the gap. Germline V CDR1 and CDR2: SGHVS, FQNEAQ. CDR3 sequence (DNA): TGTGCCAGCAGCTTAGAAGGAGGGACGATGGGCTACACCTTC. It yields the protein CASSLEGGTMGYTF.

This rearrangement joins TRBV27 to TRBJ1-5, with a possible D match to TRBD1 (5 bases). CDR1 and CDR2 (germline): MNHEY, SMNVEV (reference sequence). Trimming took 3 bases from V and 6 from J, leaving 12 bases between them. The CDR3 is 14 amino acids. As DNA, the CDR3 is TGTGCCAGCAGTTTTGGGCAGGGTGGTCAGCCCCAGCATTTT. Its protein product is CASSFGQGGQPQHF.

V gene TRBV10-3 combines with J gene TRBJ2-3; possible D gene TRBD1, 5 bases. Trimming left V 4 bases short and J 5 bases short, with 16 bases between. CDR1 is ENHRY, CDR2 SYGVKD, per germline. CDR3 length equals 15 residues. CDR3: CAISGPQAREDTQYF. The CDR3 DNA reads as TGTGCCATCAGTGGACCACAGGCAAGGGAAGATACGCAGTATTTT.

The chain joins TRBV15 to TRBJ1-1, with a tentative D call TRBD1 (6 bases). Trimming pared 9 bases from V and 8 bases from J, leaving 19 bases between. CDR1 is LNHNV and CDR2 is YYDKDF in the germline V gene (reference sequence). CDR3 length: 13 residues. CDR3 coding DNA: TGTGCCACGACCCGCAGGGGTTCCCCGGAAGCTTTCTTT. Residues: CATTRRGSPEAFF.

The rearrangement uses TRBV21-1 and TRBJ1-5; the DNA was not compared with TRBD1, the D call given in the table. TRBV21-1 is a documented pseudogene. This CDR3 spans 14 amino acids. CDR3 DNA sequence: TGTGCCAGCAGCTTAGGACAGACCAATCAGCCCCAGCATTTT. Translation gives CASSLGQTNQPQHF.

V and J are TRBV7-9 and TRBJ2-7, with 11 bases identical to TRBD1. The CDR3 covers 16 residues. V lost 5 bases and J lost 4; bases outside the gene matches: 10. The germline V gene has CDR1 SEHNR and CDR2 FQNEAQ (reference sequence). This chain's CDR3 is CASSNVMGQGVYEQYF. The CDR3 DNA sequence: TGTGCCAGCAGCAACGTTATGGGACAGGGGGTTTACGAGCAGTACTTC.

The chain links TRBV6-5 to TRBJ2-7, with D possibly being TRBD1 (6 bases). The germline V gene has CDR1 MNHEY and CDR2 SVGAGI. This CDR3 comprises 14 residues. V was cut by 2 bases and J by 0 bases, with 8 bases left in between. This chain's CDR3 is CASSYTGSSYEQYF. The CDR3 nucleotides read TGTGCCAGCAGTTACACAGGGAGCTCCTACGAGCAGTACTTC.

The chain links TRBV14 to TRBJ2-6; D may be TRBD1 (6 bases). The CDR3 runs to 16 residues. Trimming took off 2 bases at V and 4 bases at J, with 12 bases between the two ends. The germline V gene encodes CDR1 SGHDN and CDR2 FVKESK. CDR3 region: CASSQSQGLGANVLTF. The CDR3 nucleotides read TGTGCCAGCAGCCAATCCCAGGGGCTGGGGGCCAACGTCCTGACTTTC. The complete variable domain, with remaining parts taken from reference TRBV14 and TRBJ2-6, reads EAGVTQFPSHSVIEKGQTVTLRCDPISGHDNLYWYRRVMGKEIKFLLHFVKESKQDESGMPNNRFLAERTGGTYSTLKVQPAELEDSGVYFCASSQSQGLGANVLTFGAGSRLTVL.

The V and J genes are TRBV7-9 and TRBJ2-5; TRBD2 matches 10 bases. Germline CDR1 is SEHNR and CDR2 is FQNEAQ (reference sequence). V dropped 2 bases and J dropped 5; count of bases not matched to a gene: 2. The CDR3 covers 14 residues. CDR3 sequence: CASSLLAGVETQYF. The CDR3 DNA follows: TGTGCCAGCAGCTTACTAGCGGGAGTGGAGACCCAGTACTTC.

The J gene is TRBJ2-7, the V gene TRBV15; D remains ambiguous. The V end lost 0 bases, the J end lost 11 bases, and 14 bases lay between the germline ends. The germline CDR1 and CDR2 sequences are LNHNV and YYDKDF (reference sequence). The CDR3 is 13 amino acids. The CDR3 nucleotides are TGTGCCACCAGCAGAGATGGTGGAGCTACGGAGTACTTC. It translates to CATSRDGGATEYF.

This chain links TRBV7-2 with TRBJ2-5; D is uncertain. Trimming stripped 4 bases from V and 1 base from J, with 7 bases between. The CDR3 is made up of 13 amino acids. The germline gives CDR1 SGHTA, CDR2 FQGNSA. The CDR3 sequence is CASSYDFQETQYF. The CDR3 nucleotides read TGTGCCAGCAGCTATGACTTCCAAGAGACCCAGTACTTC. Together with reference TRBV7-2 and TRBJ2-5, the CDR3 gives the full variable domain: GAGVSQSPSNKVTEKGKDVELRCDPISGHTALYWYRQSLGQGLEFLIYFQGNSAPDKSGLPSDRFSAERTGGSVSTLTIQRTQQEDSAVYLCASSYDFQETQYFGPGTRLLVL.

The V gene is TRBV9, the J gene TRBJ2-3, with 9 nucleotides matching TRBD1. After removal of 3 bases from V and 1 base from J, the junction contained 3 bases not matched to a gene. The CDR3 sequence is 15 residues long. CDR1 is SGDLS, CDR2 YYNGEE, per germline. The DNA of the CDR3 is TGTGCCAGCAGCGACCGGGACAGGGGCACAGATACGCAGTATTTT. This translates into CASSDRDRGTDTQYF.

The chain is built from TRBV6-5 and TRBJ1-2, with TRBD1 matching over 8 bases. The germline CDR1 and CDR2 sequences are MNHEY and SVGAGI. J was trimmed by 4 bases and V by 6 bases; bases with no gene match: 7. The CDR3 is 14 residues long. The CDR3 loop reads CASRSGQGSYGYTF. CDR3 in DNA: TGTGCCAGCAGATCCGGACAGGGCTCCTATGGCTACACCTTC.

The chain combines TRBV2 with TRBJ2-7, with 9 bases matching TRBD1. Germline CDR1 reads SNHLY; CDR2 reads FYNNEI. CDR3 length: 15 amino acids. V trimming: 6 bases; J trimming: 5 bases; junction bases outside the gene matches: 11. The CDR3 DNA follows: TGTGCCAGCAGGGAGCTGGGACAGGGTATCCACGAGCAGTACTTC. Encoded protein: CASRELGQGIHEQYF.

This chain uses TRBV5-5 with TRBJ1-4; 9 bases are shared with TRBD1. Germline V gene sequence: CDR1 SGHKS, CDR2 YYEKEE (reference sequence). V shed 2 bases, J shed 4 bases, and the junction held 6 bases outside the gene matches. The CDR3 is 16 residues long. This chain's CDR3 is CASSFRGTGFNEKLFF. The DNA for the CDR3 is TGTGCCAGCAGCTTTCGCGGGACAGGGTTTAATGAAAAACTGTTTTTT.

The V gene is TRBV30, the J gene TRBJ1-1; 7 bases line up with TRBD1. The germline V gene encodes CDR1 GTSNPN and CDR2 SVGIG (reference sequence). The CDR3 has 14 residues. V shed 3 bases, J shed 0 bases, and the junction held 4 bases outside the gene matches. The CDR3 region has the DNA TGTGCCTGGAGCCTGACAGGGATGAACACTGAAGCTTTCTTT. Protein product: CAWSLTGMNTEAFF.